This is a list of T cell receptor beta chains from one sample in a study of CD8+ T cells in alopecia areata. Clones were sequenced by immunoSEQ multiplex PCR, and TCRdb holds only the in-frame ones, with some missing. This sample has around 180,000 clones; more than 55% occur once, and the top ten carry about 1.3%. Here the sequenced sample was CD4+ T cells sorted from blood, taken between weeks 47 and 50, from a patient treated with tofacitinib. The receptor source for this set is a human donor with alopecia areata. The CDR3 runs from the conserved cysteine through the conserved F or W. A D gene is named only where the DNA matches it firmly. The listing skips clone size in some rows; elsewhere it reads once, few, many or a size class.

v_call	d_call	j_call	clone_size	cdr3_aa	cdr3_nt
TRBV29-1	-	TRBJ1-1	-	CSVLQGIPVPNTEAFF	TGCAGCGTCCTACAGGGCATCCCGGTCCCCAACACTGAAGCTTTCTTT
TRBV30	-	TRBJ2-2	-	CAWSTQGTGELFF	TGTGCCTGGAGTACACAGGGAACCGGGGAGCTGTTTTTT
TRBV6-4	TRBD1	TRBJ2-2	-	CASTEGQAGGELFF	TGTGCCAGCACCGAGGGACAGGCTGGCGGGGAGCTGTTTTTT
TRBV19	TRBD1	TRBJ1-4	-	CASSTRTGWNEKLFF	TGTGCCAGTAGTACCCGGACAGGGTGGAACGAAAAACTGTTTTTT
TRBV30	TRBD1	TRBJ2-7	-	CAWSRDRDEQYF	TGTGCCTGGAGCCGGGACAGGGACGAGCAGTACTTC
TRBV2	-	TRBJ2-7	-	CASRWTDEQYF	TGTGCCAGCAGATGGACAGACGAGCAGTACTTC
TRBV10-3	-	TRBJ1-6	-	CAIRDSYNSPLHF	TGTGCCATCAGGGACAGTTATAATTCACCCCTCCACTTT
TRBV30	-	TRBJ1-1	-	CAWSVNEGSSAFF	TGTGCCTGGAGTGTCAATGAGGGTAGTTCGGCTTTCTTT
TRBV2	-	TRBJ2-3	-	CASNRGSTDTQYF	TGTGCCAGCAACCGCGGTAGCACAGATACGCAGTATTTT
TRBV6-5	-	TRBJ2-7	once	CASSPPDRYEQYF	TGTGCCAGCAGCCCACCGGACCGCTACGAGCAGTACTTC
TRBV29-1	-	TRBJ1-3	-	CSVERRLGNTIYF	TGCAGCGTTGAGCGGCGGTTAGGAAACACCATATATTTT
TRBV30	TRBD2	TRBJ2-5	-	CAYSTSGGAKTQYF	TGTGCCTATTCGACTAGCGGGGGGGCAAAGACCCAGTACTTC
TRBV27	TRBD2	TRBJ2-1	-	CASSGGTSGGGNEQFF	TGTGCCAGCAGTGGAGGGACTAGCGGGGGGGGCAATGAGCAGTTCTTC
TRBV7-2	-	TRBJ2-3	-	CASSLGSGTDTQYF	TGTGCCAGCAGCTTAGGATCTGGGACAGATACGCAGTATTTT
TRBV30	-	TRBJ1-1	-	CAWRWGENTEAFF	TGTGCCTGGAGGTGGGGGGAAAACACTGAAGCTTTCTTT
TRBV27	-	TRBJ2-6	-	CASRNSGPGANVLTF	TGTGCCAGCAGAAACTCAGGGCCTGGGGCCAACGTCCTGACTTTC
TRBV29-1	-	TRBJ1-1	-	CSVETGLNTEAFF	TGCAGCGTGGAAACGGGACTGAACACTGAAGCTTTCTTT
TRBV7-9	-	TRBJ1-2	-	CASSSDSRLRFF	TGTGCCAGCAGCTCGGACAGCCGGTTAAGGTTCTTC
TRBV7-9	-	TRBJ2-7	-	CASSPTLGPYEQYF	TGTGCCAGCAGCCCAACCCTGGGGCCTTACGAGCAGTACTTC
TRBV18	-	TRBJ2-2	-	CASSPTTSNTGELFF	TGTGCCAGCTCACCGACCACTTCGAACACCGGGGAGCTGTTTTTT
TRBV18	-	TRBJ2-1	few	CASSAPDLSSYNEQFF	TGTGCCAGCTCAGCCCCCGACTTGAGCTCCTACAATGAGCAGTTCTTC
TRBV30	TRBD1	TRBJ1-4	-	CAWHPGQSNEKLFF	TGTGCCTGGCATCCGGGACAGTCTAATGAAAAACTGTTTTTT
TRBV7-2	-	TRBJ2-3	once	CASSLRFGGDTQYF	TGTGCCAGCAGCTTAAGATTTGGAGGGGATACGCAGTATTTT
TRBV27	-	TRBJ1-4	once	CASSLFPGTNEKLFF	TGTGCCAGCAGTTTATTTCCGGGGACTAATGAAAAACTGTTTTTT
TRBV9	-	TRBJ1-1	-	CASSVEGGEERRNTEAFF	TGTGCCAGCAGCGTAGAAGGAGGAGAGGAGCGACGGAACACTGAAGCTTTCTTT
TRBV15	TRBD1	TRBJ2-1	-	CATSPRDRGGEQFF	TGTGCCACCAGCCCACGGGACAGGGGGGGTGAGCAGTTCTTC
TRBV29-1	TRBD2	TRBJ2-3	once	CSVGAGRADTQYF	TGCAGCGTTGGGGCAGGGAGGGCAGATACGCAGTATTTT
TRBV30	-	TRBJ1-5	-	CAWSPAVNQPQHF	TGTGCCTGGAGTCCGGCAGTTAATCAGCCCCAGCATTTT
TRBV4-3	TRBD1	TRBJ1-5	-	CASSQGTGNQPQHF	TGCGCCAGCAGCCAAGGGACAGGTAATCAGCCCCAGCATTTT
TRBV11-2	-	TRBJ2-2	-	CASSSNPASNTGELFF	TGTGCCAGCAGCTCCAATCCTGCGTCGAACACCGGGGAGCTGTTTTTT
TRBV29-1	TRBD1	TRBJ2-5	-	CSVDARGQQETQYF	TGCAGCGTTGATGCCAGGGGGCAACAAGAGACCCAGTACTTC
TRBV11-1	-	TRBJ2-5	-	CASSLLRETQYF	TGTGCCAGCAGCTTATTGAGAGAGACCCAGTACTTC
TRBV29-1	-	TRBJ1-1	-	CSVEATEAFF	TGCAGCGTTGAAGCCACTGAAGCTTTCTTT
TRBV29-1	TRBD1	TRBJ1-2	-	CSAEDRGDGYTF	TGCAGCGCAGAGGACAGGGGGGATGGCTACACCTTC
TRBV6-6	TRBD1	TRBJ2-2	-	CATLGGSGTGELFF	TGTGCCACACTAGGGGGCTCGGGCACCGGGGAGCTGTTTTTT
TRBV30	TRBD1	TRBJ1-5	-	CAWNLGQGNSQPQHF	TGTGCCTGGAACTTGGGACAGGGGAATAGCCAGCCCCAGCATTTT
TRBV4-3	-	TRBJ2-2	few	CASSPGWAGGSTGELFF	TGCGCCAGCAGCCCCGGCTGGGCCGGGGGTTCCACCGGGGAGCTGTTTTTT
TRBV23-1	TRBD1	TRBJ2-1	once	CASRPMGQGLDNEQFF	TGCGCCAGCAGACCTATGGGACAGGGCTTGGACAATGAGCAGTTCTTC
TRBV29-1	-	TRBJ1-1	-	CSVHFENTEAFF	TGCAGCGTTCACTTCGAGAACACTGAAGCTTTCTTT
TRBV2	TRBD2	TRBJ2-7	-	CASTFSGGDEQYF	TGTGCCAGCACCTTCAGCGGGGGAGACGAGCAGTACTTC
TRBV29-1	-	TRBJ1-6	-	CSVGSGAKNSPLHF	TGCAGCGTTGGCTCAGGGGCTAAGAATTCACCCCTCCACTTT
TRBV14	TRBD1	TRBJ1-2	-	CASSVDRANGYTF	TGTGCCAGCAGCGTGGACAGGGCGAATGGCTACACCTTC
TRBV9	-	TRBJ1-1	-	CASSPYQQGYTEAFF	TGTGCCAGCAGCCCTTATCAGCAAGGGTATACTGAAGCTTTCTTT
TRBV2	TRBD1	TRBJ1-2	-	CASSGQGNYGYTF	TGTGCCAGCAGTGGACAGGGGAACTATGGCTACACCTTC
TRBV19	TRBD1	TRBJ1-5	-	CASSLRTGGIPQHF	TGTGCCAGTAGTCTCCGGACAGGAGGAATTCCCCAGCATTTT
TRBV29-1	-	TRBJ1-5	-	CSVGAYNQPQHF	TGCAGCGTTGGGGCCTACAATCAGCCCCAGCATTTT
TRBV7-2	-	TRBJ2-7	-	CASSTGPYEQYF	TGTGCCAGCAGCACGGGCCCCTACGAGCAGTACTTC
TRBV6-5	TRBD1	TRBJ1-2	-	CASSYSAGGTYGYTF	TGTGCCAGCAGTTACTCGGCAGGGGGGACCTATGGCTACACCTTC
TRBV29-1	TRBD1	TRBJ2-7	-	CSVSTGGASYEQYF	TGCAGCGTCTCGACAGGGGGCGCTTCCTACGAGCAGTACTTC
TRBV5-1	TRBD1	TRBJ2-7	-	CASSPGQAAYEQYF	TGCGCCAGCAGCCCTGGACAGGCAGCCTACGAGCAGTACTTC
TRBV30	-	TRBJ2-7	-	CASSKGNEQYF	TGTGCCTCCTCAAAAGGGAACGAGCAGTACTTC
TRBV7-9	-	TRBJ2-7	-	CASSLRSDEQYF	TGTGCCAGCAGCTTACGGTCAGACGAGCAGTACTTC
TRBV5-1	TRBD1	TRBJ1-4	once	CASSRQGLNEKLFF	TGCGCCAGCAGCCGACAGGGACTAAATGAAAAACTGTTTTTT
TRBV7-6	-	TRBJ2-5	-	CASSLMVQETQYF	TGTGCCAGCAGCTTAATGGTTCAAGAGACCCAGTACTTC